This TCR beta chain was obtained from a study of blood T cell repertoires in COVID-19. The overall study: From the United States, Italy and Spain came samples of acute and convalescent COVID-19.

The V gene lost 2 bases and the J gene lost 0 bases, with 10 bases spanning the gap. This CDR3 is built from 15 residues. CDR1 is MNHNS, CDR2 SASEGT, per germline. Per the authors' pipeline: Cell counts per sample came from amplifying reference gene primers. Generated by immunoSEQ multiplex PCR, the TCRdb table keeps only in-frame clones and is missing some. For V, J and clone size, that table is used; D and trimming come from the DNA. The sample has approximately 80,000 clones, more than 70% seen once; the top ten hold around 7.8%. The sequence derives from a man aged 45-65 years with active COVID-19. The V gene is TRBV6-1, the J gene TRBJ1-2, with D perhaps matching TRBD1 (6 bases). Material: peripheral blood. CDR3 sequence: CASSEMGGPNYGYTF. DNA for the CDR3: TGTGCCAGCAGTGAAATGGGGGGGCCTAACTATGGCTACACCTTC.